This T cell receptor (beta chain) was recorded in a study of T cells in Graves' hyperthyroidism and ophthalmopathy (dated by TCRdb to between 2018 and 2020). Broadly, across the study: Peripheral blood samples were taken at initial diagnosis, before any treatment was given. TCR V-J signatures able to tell the groups apart were searched for in a discovery cohort of 90 to 100 patients, of whom more than 40 had Graves' ophthalmopathy and about 60 had stable Graves' hyperthyroidism. Prospective prediction of ophthalmopathy was tested in an independent validation cohort consisting of some 20 hyperthyroidism patients and around 16 patients who later progressed to ophthalmopathy. For training and testing, the 80 to 100 patients in the discovery cohort were randomly divided in a 7:3 ratio. In addition, the study compared T-cell repertoires in thyroid tissue and in blood from several Graves' hyperthyroidism patients. After blood sampling, hyperthyroidism patients were treated with methimazole at a starting dose of 30 mg daily, and ophthalmopathy patients were treated with high-dose intravenous methylprednisolone. The paper describes TCR Vbeta CDR3 sequencing of more than 120 peripheral blood samples, made up of 43 ophthalmopathy patients, some 80 hyperthyroidism patients and roughly 17 progressor patients. What the authors observed across the whole study: Sample size was not statistically predetermined, and blinding of investigators to group allocation was not performed. Most expanded thyroid clonotypes (frequency above 0.001) were also detected in blood, suggesting blood repertoires may reflect thyroid immune responses. Ophthalmopathy was separated from stable hyperthyroidism by a 13 V-J signature model, with approximately 86% sensitivity and roughly 81% specificity obtained in cross-validation and 80%/75% obtained in testing. In validation, progression to ophthalmopathy was predicted by the model with 70.59% sensitivity and 72.22% specificity, a median of 6.5 months before onset.

Hyperthyroidism patients were aged 18 to 65 years and newly diagnosed, with disease duration of less than 2 months. Exclusion was applied to patients with uncontrolled infections, other autoimmune diseases, pregnancy or lactation. Diagnoses were established on the basis of clinical symptoms, serum thyroxine and TRAb, thyroid ultrasound, and orbital computed tomography. Blood from progressor patients was drawn when they were first diagnosed with hyperthyroidism, before any ophthalmopathy symptoms appeared. Ficoll-Paque density gradient centrifugation was used to isolate PBMCs from 8.5 to 10 ml of fresh peripheral blood. Progressor patients were initially diagnosed with Graves' hyperthyroidism and developed ophthalmopathy during follow-up. Total RNA was extracted using Trizol reagent, and RNA quality was assessed on an Agilent 2100 Bioanalyzer. TCR beta CDR3 regions were amplified from RNA transcripts. A first-round RT-PCR of the TCR CDR3 used the HTBI primer set with the Qiagen OneStep RT-PCR kit. Libraries were constructed in a second round of multiplex PCR, after which size selection and purification were performed. The libraries were sequenced on an Illumina HiSeq2000 using paired-end 100 bp reads. In the paper's pipeline: SOAPnuke was used to process the raw data, removing reads that contained adapters or uncalled bases, had a mean Phred below 15, or lacked an exact match to the constant primer or identifier. High-quality paired reads were merged using COPE v1.2.5, and each unique nucleotide sequence was defined as a clonotype. Clonotypes were aligned to IMGT TRBV, TRBD and TRBJ reference segments using MiTCR v1.1. Only V-J combinations with frequency above 0.0001, covering 98% to 99.2% of repertoires, were analysed. The TCS score was defined as F50 (clonal expansion) divided by E x V (chaos), with BLOSUM62-based TCRdist calculated between CDR3 peptides within each V-J. Welch's t-statistics and random forest reduced roughly 540 V-J features to 10 to 15, which were used in a naive Bayes classifier (R e1071). Clones were called with MiXCR by TCRdb after fastp trimmed the public reads at Q25, and only in-frame beta chains were retained. Rows merge per CDR3 protein into single entries with the most common DNA and genes. These V and J calls derive from TCRdb rather than the authors' analysis. Across this sample there are 550,000 to 850,000 distinct CDR3 sequences, with around 19% seen only once. The top ten clonotypes cover about a sixth of the sample.

Germline trimming amounts to 3 bases on V and 7 bases on J, with 5 as the count of junction bases outside the gene matches. From its cysteine to its phenylalanine, the CDR3 spans 13 amino acids. Only the CDR3 region is kept as DNA, spanning 39 bases read in frame from base 1. Sequences LNHNV (CDR1) and YYDKDF (CDR2) are obtained from the germline V gene (reference sequence). A remark on this clonotype: Its recognized antigen is unknown. No much larger clone is present one base from it, and per-base qualities are unavailable.

This chain is built from TRBV15 and TRBJ1-2; a stretch of 7 junction bases matches TRBD1. The sequencing sample was made of blood. The sequence was collected from a woman aged 50 to 65 with Graves' hyperthyroidism that later progressed to Graves' ophthalmopathy. The nucleotide sequence is given as TGTGCCACCAGCAGTGGACAGGTGGGTGGCTACACCTTC. Its protein product is CATSSGQVGGYTF.